What follows are 22 T cell receptor beta chains derived from one specimen sequenced in a study of cytomegalovirus exposure and HLA in healthy donors. The PCR was carried out with 60 Vbeta primers and 13 Jbeta primers. Repertoires were generated with immunoSEQ multiplex PCR, while TCRdb's copy carries only in-frame clones and drops some. The sample lists 150,000 to 200,000 clones, roughly nine tenths occurring once. Sequenced material: PBMCs. The receptors come from a girl under three years old in good health and CMV-seronegative.

V usage is TRBV30 and J usage is TRBJ2-5, with 9 positions matching TRBD2. V gave up 3 bases and J gave up 5 bases; unmatched junction bases: 10. The CDR3 contains 15 residues. Germline CDR1 reads GTSNPN; CDR2 reads SVGIG (reference sequence). The CDR3 is CAWSAIAGEGETQYF. The CDR3 DNA is TGTGCCTGGAGCGCAATAGCGGGAGAAGGGGAGACCCAGTACTTC.

The chain couples TRBV9 to TRBJ1-2; no firm D call. Germline CDR1 SGDLS, CDR2 YYNGEE. V was pared by 0 bases and J by 4 bases, with 10 bases between. The length of the CDR3 is 14 residues. The CDR3 spells CASSVGEFFYGYTF. CDR3 sequence (DNA): TGTGCCAGCAGCGTAGGCGAGTTTTTCTATGGCTACACCTTC.

V is TRBV5-1 and J is TRBJ2-7, with a weak D call TRBD1 (6 bases). CDR1 and CDR2 from the germline V gene are SGHRS and YFSETQ. The CDR3 contains 14 residues. V was cut by 4 bases and J by 2 bases, with 13 bases left in between. CDR3 nucleotides: TGCGCCAGCAGCCTAATGACAGGCCCCTACGAGCAGTACTTC. Residues: CASSLMTGPYEQYF. The complete variable domain, with remaining parts taken from reference TRBV5-1 and TRBJ2-7, reads KAGVTQTPRYLIKTRGQQVTLSCSPISGHRSVSWYQQTPGQGLQFLFEYFSETQRNKGNFPGRFSGRQFSNSRSEMNVSTLELGDSALYLCASSLMTGPYEQYFGPGTRLTVT.

The DNA for the CDR3 is TGTGCCAGCAGCCCCGGACTAGCCAGGGAGCTGTTTTTT. It specifies CASSPGLARELFF. The chain couples TRBV7-6 to TRBJ2-2, with 8 bases that match TRBD2. Germline V gene sequence: CDR1 SGHVS, CDR2 FNYEAQ. The CDR3 runs 13 residues. Unmatched junction bases numbered 5, after V lost 5 bases and J lost 9 bases.

This sequence joins TRBV18 and TRBJ1-3, with a tentative D call TRBD1 (5 bases). CDR1 and CDR2 (germline): KGHSH, LQKENI. The CDR3 loop spans 15 amino acids. The V and J ends lost 3 bases and 5 bases respectively, with 14 bases between them. The CDR3 DNA follows: TGTGCCAGCTCACCTGTTGGCGGGGCCAGAAACACCATATATTTT. Its protein is CASSPVGGARNTIYF.

CDR3 nucleotides: TGCAGCGTTGCCTCAAGAGTCTCTGGGGCCAACGTCCTGACTTTC. Encoded protein: CSVASRVSGANVLTF. This sequence joins TRBV29-1 and TRBJ2-6; D is undetermined. Trimming stripped 4 bases from V and 0 bases from J, with 10 bases between. The CDR3 runs 15 residues. CDR1 and CDR2 from the germline V gene are SQVTM and ANQGSEA.

The chain combines TRBV5-1 with TRBJ2-2; TRBD2 matches 7 bases. V dropped 0 bases and J dropped 5; count of bases not matched to a gene: 16. Germline loops: CDR1 SGHRS, CDR2 YFSETQ. The CDR3 has 19 residues. The CDR3 reads CASSLAVLWAGVRTGELFF. The CDR3 nucleotides read TGCGCCAGCAGCTTGGCGGTTCTGTGGGCGGGAGTGCGAACCGGGGAGCTGTTTTTT.

In this sample, this clone turned up once. This rearrangement joins TRBV10-1 to TRBJ2-3; TRBD2 aligns across 7 bases. Germline V CDR1 and CDR2: WNHNN, SYGVQD (reference sequence). The V segment lost 5 bases and the J segment 0 bases; nucleotides outside the gene matches: 2. CDR3 length: 14 amino acids. Written as DNA, the CDR3 is TGCGCCAGCAGTCTTAGCGGGAGCACAGATACGCAGTATTTT. Translated: CASSLSGSTDTQYF.

This sequence joins TRBV12-5 and TRBJ1-2; D may be TRBD1 (6 bases). CDR3 length equals 15 residues. Germline assignment: CDR1 LGHNT and CDR2 FRNRAP. V dropped 3 bases and J dropped 1 base, with 12 bases sitting between them. CDR3 sequence (DNA): TGTGCTAGTGGTTTAGGAACAGGGAATAACTATGGCTACACCTTC. It encodes CASGLGTGNNYGYTF.

V gene TRBV7-9 combines with J gene TRBJ1-2; D gene ambiguous. The V gene's germline CDR1 is SEHNR and CDR2 FQNEAQ (reference sequence). The CDR3 is made up of 12 amino acids. V was trimmed by 3 bases and J by 3 bases, leaving 5 bases between them. The CDR3 here is CASSLYHYGYTF. The CDR3 DNA reads as TGTGCCAGCAGCTTGTATCACTATGGCTACACCTTC. Based on the CDR3 plus reference TRBV7-9 and TRBJ1-2, the full variable domain is DTGVSQNPRHKITKRGQNVTFRCDPISEHNRLYWYRQTLGQGPEFLTYFQNEAQLEKSRLLSDRFSAERPKGSFSTLEIQRTEQGDSAMYLCASSLYHYGYTFGSGTRLTVV.

The V call is TRBV10-3, the J call TRBJ1-6; D is possibly TRBD1 (6 bases). Deletions cut 6 bases from V and 6 bases from J, with 15 bases between. Looked up from germline, CDR1 is ENHRY and CDR2 is SYGVKD. The CDR3 loop spans 15 amino acids. In DNA form, the CDR3 reads TGTGCCATCAGGATACAGGGTGCCGGTAATTCACCCCTCCACTTT. It codes for CAIRIQGAGNSPLHF.

The V and J genes are TRBV7-9 and TRBJ1-1, with 8 bases that match TRBD1. Germline V gene sequence: CDR1 SEHNR, CDR2 FQNEAQ (reference sequence). The CDR3 is 14 amino acids. The ends lost 5 bases at V and 8 bases at J; junction bases unmatched: 10. The CDR3 loop reads CASSPLDRDGEAFF. The CDR3 bases are TGTGCCAGCAGCCCACTGGACAGGGACGGGGAAGCTTTCTTT.

V and J are TRBV9 and TRBJ2-7, with 9 bases lining up with TRBD1. The V gene's germline CDR1 is SGDLS and CDR2 YYNGEE. Unmatched junction bases numbered 4, after V lost 2 bases and J lost 1 base. This CDR3 is built from 15 residues. As DNA, the CDR3 is TGTGCCAGCAGCGTGACAGGGGGTAGTTCCTACGAGCAGTACTTC. Its translation: CASSVTGGSSYEQYF.

This chain joins TRBV12-1 and TRBJ2-5; the D segment call TRBD1 is taken from the table without a DNA check. TRBV12-1 is a documented pseudogene. This CDR3 spans 14 amino acids. CDR3 residues: CASSFRDRAETQYF. The CDR3 DNA follows: TGTGCCAGCAGCTTTAGGGACAGGGCAGAGACCCAGTACTTC.

V gene TRBV2 combines with J gene TRBJ1-2; weak D call: TRBD1 (6 bases). The CDR3 runs to 13 residues. The V gene's germline CDR1 is SNHLY and CDR2 FYNNEI. V was cut by 8 bases and J by 3 bases, with 13 bases left in between. The CDR3 region has the DNA TGTGCCAGCCGGCGGACAGACGACTATGGCTACACCTTC. Amino acid sequence: CASRRTDDYGYTF.

The CDR3: CASSQDYWPSDSYEQYF. In nucleotides, the CDR3 is TGTGCCAGCAGCCAAGATTATTGGCCTAGCGACTCCTACGAGCAGTACTTC. The V gene is TRBV4-2, the J gene TRBJ2-7; D may be TRBD2 (6 bases). V was clipped by 0 bases and J by 0 bases, with 15 bases between them. This CDR3 spans 17 amino acids. Per germline, CDR1 LGHNA and CDR2 YNFKEQ.

This chain uses TRBV29-1 with TRBJ2-7, with no clear D. CDR1 is SQVTM and CDR2 is ANQGSEA in the germline V gene. This CDR3 spans 12 amino acids. V was shortened by 4 bases and J by 2 bases, with 9 bases between the two germline ends. CDR3 loop: CSVGLRTYEQYF. DNA for the CDR3: TGCAGCGTTGGTCTACGCACCTACGAGCAGTACTTC.

This sequence joins TRBV12-5 and TRBJ2-5; the match to TRBD2 covers 11 bases. This CDR3 has 17 residues. The germline V gene encodes CDR1 LGHNT and CDR2 FRNRAP. The ends lost 8 bases at V and 4 bases at J; junction bases unmatched: 15. CDR3 loop: CASSVVVASGGTETQYF. DNA of the CDR3: TGTGCTAGTTCGGTCGTCGTCGCTAGCGGGGGGACAGAGACCCAGTACTTC. Based on the CDR3 plus reference TRBV12-5 and TRBJ2-5, the full variable domain is DARVTQTPRHKVTEMGQEVTMRCQPILGHNTVFWYRQTMMQGLELLAYFRNRAPLDDSGMPKDRFSAEMPDATLATLKIQPSEPRDSAVYFCASSVVVASGGTETQYFGPGTRLLVL.

A single count supports this clone. This chain joins TRBV13 and TRBJ2-7; 11 bases fit TRBD2. Per the germline V gene, CDR1 is PRHDT and CDR2 is FYEKMQ (reference sequence). With V trimmed by 5 bases and J by 0 bases, 3 bases remained unmatched. This CDR3 comprises 15 residues. The CDR3 nucleotides read TGTGCCAGCAGCCCTAGCGGGGGGAGCTCCTACGAGCAGTACTTC. Translated, it gives CASSPSGGSSYEQYF.

In this sample, this clone turned up once. The chain employs TRBV5-4 and TRBJ2-7, with 7 positions matching TRBD2. In germline, CDR1 is SGHNT, CDR2 YYREEE (reference sequence). Trimming at V came to 3 bases and at J to 5 bases, leaving 8 bases not matched to a gene. This CDR3 spans 14 amino acids. CDR3 sequence reads: CASSSGRGGDEQYF. As DNA, the CDR3 is TGTGCCAGCAGCTCGGGGAGGGGAGGAGACGAGCAGTACTTC. The full variable domain, rest sourced from reference TRBV5-4 and TRBJ2-7, is ETGVTQSPTHLIKTRGQQVTLRCSSQSGHNTVSWYQQALGQGPQFIFQYYREEENGRGNFPPRFSGLQFPNYSSELNVNALELDDSALYLCASSSGRGGDEQYFGPGTRLTVT.

V usage is TRBV7-9 and J usage is TRBJ1-6, with a possible D match to TRBD1 (6 bases). The CDR3 has 16 amino acids. V gave up 1 base and J gave up 6 bases, with 13 bases separating them. The germline CDR1 and CDR2 sequences are SEHNR and FQNEAQ (reference sequence). This CDR3 reads CASSLGGQGFNSPLHF. CDR3 in DNA: TGTGCCAGCAGCTTAGGGGGGCAGGGCTTTAATTCACCCCTCCACTTT.

Comment on this clone: At one boundary the junction diverges from the germline segment, which might be a read error. At the DNA level, this CDR3 is encoded by other sequences in the same sample as well. The chain carries TRBV12-5 and TRBJ2-7, with 11 nucleotides matching TRBD1. The CDR3 covers 14 residues. Germline-derived CDR1 and CDR2 are LGHNT and FRNRAP. In nucleotides, the CDR3 is TGCGCTAGTGGTTTCCGGGACAGGGGGTACGAGCAGTACTTC. This gives the protein CASGFRDRGYEQYF.